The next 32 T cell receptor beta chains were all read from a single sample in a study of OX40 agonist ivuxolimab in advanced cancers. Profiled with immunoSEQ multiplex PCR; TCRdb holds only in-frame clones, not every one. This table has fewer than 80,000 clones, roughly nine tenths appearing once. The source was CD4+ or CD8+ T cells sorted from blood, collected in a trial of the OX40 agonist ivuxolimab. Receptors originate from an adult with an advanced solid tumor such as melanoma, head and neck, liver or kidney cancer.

CDR3 nucleotides: TGTGCCAGCAGCCATGGGACGGCCGCCTACGAGCAGTACTTC. This encodes CASSHGTAAYEQYF. The J gene is TRBJ2-7, the V gene TRBV7-9; D might be TRBD1 or TRBD2, each matching 5 bases. There are 14 residues in the CDR3. Deletions cut 5 bases from V and 2 bases from J, with 13 bases between. Germline lookup yields CDR1 SEHNR and CDR2 FQNEAQ (reference sequence).

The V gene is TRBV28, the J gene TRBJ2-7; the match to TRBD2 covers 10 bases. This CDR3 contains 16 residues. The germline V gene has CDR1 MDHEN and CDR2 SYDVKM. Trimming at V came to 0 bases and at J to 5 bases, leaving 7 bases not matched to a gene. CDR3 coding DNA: TGTGCCAGCAGTTTATGGGGGTCTAGCGGGAGCCACGAGCAGTACTTC. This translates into CASSLWGSSGSHEQYF.

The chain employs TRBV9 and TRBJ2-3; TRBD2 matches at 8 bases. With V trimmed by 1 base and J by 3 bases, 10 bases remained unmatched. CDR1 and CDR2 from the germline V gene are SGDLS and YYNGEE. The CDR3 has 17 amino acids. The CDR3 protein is CASSVLPAGEGTDTQYF. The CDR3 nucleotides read TGTGCCAGCAGCGTACTCCCAGCGGGAGAGGGGACAGATACGCAGTATTTT. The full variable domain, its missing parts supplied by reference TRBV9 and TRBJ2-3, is DSGVTQTPKHLITATGQRVTLRCSPRSGDLSVYWYQQSLDQGLQFLIQYYNGEERAKGNILERFSAQQFPDLHSELNLSSLELGDSALYFCASSVLPAGEGTDTQYFGPGTRLTVL.

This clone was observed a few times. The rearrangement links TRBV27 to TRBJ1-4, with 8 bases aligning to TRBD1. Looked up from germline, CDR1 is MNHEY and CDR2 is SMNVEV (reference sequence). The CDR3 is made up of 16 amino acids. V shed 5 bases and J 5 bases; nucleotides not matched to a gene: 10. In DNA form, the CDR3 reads TGTGCCAGCAGTGTGACAGGGGTGGAAGTGAATGAAAAACTGTTTTTT. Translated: CASSVTGVEVNEKLFF.

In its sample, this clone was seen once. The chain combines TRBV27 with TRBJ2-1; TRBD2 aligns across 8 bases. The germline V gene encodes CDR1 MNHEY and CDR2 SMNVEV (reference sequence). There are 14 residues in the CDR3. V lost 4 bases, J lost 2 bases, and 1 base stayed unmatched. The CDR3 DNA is TGTGCCAGCAGTTCACTAGCGGCCTACAATGAGCAGTTCTTC. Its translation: CASSSLAAYNEQFF.

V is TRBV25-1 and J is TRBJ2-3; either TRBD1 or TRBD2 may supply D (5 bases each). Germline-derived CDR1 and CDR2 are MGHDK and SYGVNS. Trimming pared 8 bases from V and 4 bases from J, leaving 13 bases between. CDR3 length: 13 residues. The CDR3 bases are TGTGCCAGCGGGGGAAAGGGGTCAGATACGCAGTATTTT. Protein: CASGGKGSDTQYF. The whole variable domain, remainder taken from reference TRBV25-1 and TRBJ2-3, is EADIYQTPRYLVIGTGKKITLECSQTMGHDKMYWYQQDPGMELHLIHYSYGVNSTEKGDLSSESTVSRIRTEHFPLTLESARPSHTSQYLCASGGKGSDTQYFGPGTRLTVL.

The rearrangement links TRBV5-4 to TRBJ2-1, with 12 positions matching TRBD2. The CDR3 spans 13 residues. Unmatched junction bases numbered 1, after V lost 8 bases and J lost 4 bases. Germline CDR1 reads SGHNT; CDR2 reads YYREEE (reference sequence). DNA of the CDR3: TGTGCCAGTACTAGCGGGGGGTACAATGAGCAGTTCTTC. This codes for CASTSGGYNEQFF.

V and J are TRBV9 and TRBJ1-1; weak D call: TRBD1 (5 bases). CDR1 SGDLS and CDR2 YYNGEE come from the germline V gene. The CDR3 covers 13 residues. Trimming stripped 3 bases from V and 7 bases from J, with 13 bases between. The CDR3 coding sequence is TGTGCCAGCAGCGCCTCAGGGTTGGGTGAAGCTTTCTTT. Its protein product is CASSASGLGEAFF.

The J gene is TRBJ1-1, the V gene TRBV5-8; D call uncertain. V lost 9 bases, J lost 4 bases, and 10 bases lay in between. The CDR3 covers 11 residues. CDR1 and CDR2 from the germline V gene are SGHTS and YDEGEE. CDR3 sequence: CATVWGTEAFF. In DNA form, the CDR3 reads TGTGCCACCGTGTGGGGCACTGAAGCTTTCTTT. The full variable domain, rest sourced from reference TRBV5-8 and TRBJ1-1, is EAGVTQSPTHLIKTRGQQATLRCSPISGHTSVYWYQQALGLGLQFLLWYDEGEERNRGNFPPRFSGRQFPNYSSELNVNALELEDSALYLCATVWGTEAFFGQGTRLTVV.

Written as DNA, the CDR3 is TGTGCCAGTAGTATAATCGCTAACACAGATACGCAGTATTTT. Amino acids: CASSIIANTDTQYF. This chain uses TRBV19 with TRBJ2-3; D not certain. This CDR3 is built from 14 residues. V was pared by 2 bases and J by 2 bases, with 8 bases between. Germline CDR1 reads LNHDA; CDR2 reads SQIVND (reference sequence).

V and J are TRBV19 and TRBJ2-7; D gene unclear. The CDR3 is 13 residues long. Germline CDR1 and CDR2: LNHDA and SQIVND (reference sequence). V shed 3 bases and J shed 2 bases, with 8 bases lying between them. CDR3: CASSIDTTYEQYF. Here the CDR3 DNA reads TGTGCCAGTAGTATCGACACCACCTACGAGCAGTACTTC.

This CDR3 reads CAISGDGTYEQYF. CDR3 in DNA: TGTGCCATCAGTGGGGACGGGACCTACGAGCAGTACTTC. This sequence joins TRBV10-3 and TRBJ2-7; tentatively, D is TRBD1 or TRBD2 (5 bases each). With 4 bases removed from V and 2 bases from J, the gap between germline ends came to 9 bases. This CDR3 contains 13 residues. Germline V gene sequence: CDR1 ENHRY, CDR2 SYGVKD.

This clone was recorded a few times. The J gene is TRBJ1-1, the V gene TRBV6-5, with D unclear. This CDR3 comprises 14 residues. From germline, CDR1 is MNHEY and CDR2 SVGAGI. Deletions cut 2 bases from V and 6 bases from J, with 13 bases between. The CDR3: CASSYGTDGAEAFF. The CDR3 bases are TGTGCCAGCAGTTACGGTACCGACGGGGCTGAAGCTTTCTTT.

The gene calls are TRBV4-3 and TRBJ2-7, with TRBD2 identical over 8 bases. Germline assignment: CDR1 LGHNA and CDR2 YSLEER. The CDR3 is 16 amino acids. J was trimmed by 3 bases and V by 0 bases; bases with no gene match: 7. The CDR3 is CASSQDPTSGYYEQYF. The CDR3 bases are TGCGCCAGCAGCCAAGATCCCACTAGCGGATACTACGAGCAGTACTTC.

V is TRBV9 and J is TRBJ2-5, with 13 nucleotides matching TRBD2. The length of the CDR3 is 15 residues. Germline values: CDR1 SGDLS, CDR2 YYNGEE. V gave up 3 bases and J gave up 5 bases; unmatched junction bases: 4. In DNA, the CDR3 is TGTGCCAGCAGCGAGGGACTAGCGGGAAAGGAGACCCAGTACTTC. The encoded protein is CASSEGLAGKETQYF. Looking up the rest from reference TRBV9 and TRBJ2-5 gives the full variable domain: DSGVTQTPKHLITATGQRVTLRCSPRSGDLSVYWYQQSLDQGLQFLIQYYNGEERAKGNILERFSAQQFPDLHSELNLSSLELGDSALYFCASSEGLAGKETQYFGPGTRLLVL.

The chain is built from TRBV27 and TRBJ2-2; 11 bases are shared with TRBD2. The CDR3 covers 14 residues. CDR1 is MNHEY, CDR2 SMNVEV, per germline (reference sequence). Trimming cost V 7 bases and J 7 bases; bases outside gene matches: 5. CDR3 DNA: TGTGCCAGCACCTTCCTAGCGGGGGGCGGGGAGCTGTTTTTT. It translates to CASTFLAGGGELFF.

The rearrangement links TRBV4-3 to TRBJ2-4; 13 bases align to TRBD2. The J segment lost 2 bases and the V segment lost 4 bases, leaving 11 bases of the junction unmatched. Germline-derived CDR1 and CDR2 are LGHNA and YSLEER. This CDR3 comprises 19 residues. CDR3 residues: CASSPYWTSGSASKNIQYF. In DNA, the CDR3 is TGCGCCAGCAGCCCCTACTGGACTAGCGGGAGTGCGTCCAAAAACATTCAGTACTTC.

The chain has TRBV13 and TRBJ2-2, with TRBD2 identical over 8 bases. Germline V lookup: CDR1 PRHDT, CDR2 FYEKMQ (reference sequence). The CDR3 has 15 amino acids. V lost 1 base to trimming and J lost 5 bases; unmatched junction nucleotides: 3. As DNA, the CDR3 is TGTGCCAGCAGCTTAGATCGGGGGGGGACCGGGGAGCTGTTTTTT. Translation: CASSLDRGGTGELFF.

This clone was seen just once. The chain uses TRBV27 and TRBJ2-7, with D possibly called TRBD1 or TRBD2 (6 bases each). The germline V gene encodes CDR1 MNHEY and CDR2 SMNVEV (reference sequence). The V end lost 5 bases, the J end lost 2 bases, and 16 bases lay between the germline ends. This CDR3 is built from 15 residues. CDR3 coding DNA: TGTGCCAGCAGTGGCCCGGGGGCAAATCCCTACGAGCAGTACTTC. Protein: CASSGPGANPYEQYF.

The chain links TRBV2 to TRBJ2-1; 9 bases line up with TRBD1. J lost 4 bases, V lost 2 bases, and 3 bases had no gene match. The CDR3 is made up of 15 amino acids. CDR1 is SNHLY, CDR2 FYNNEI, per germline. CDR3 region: CASSETGQGYNEQFF. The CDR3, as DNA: TGTGCCAGCAGTGAAACGGGACAGGGATACAATGAGCAGTTCTTC. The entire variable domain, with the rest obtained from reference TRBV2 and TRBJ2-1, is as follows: EPEVTQTPSHQVTQMGQEVILRCVPISNHLYFYWYRQILGQKVEFLVSFYNNEISEKSEIFDDQFSVERPDGSNFTLKIRSTKLEDSAMYFCASSETGQGYNEQFFGPGTRLTVL.

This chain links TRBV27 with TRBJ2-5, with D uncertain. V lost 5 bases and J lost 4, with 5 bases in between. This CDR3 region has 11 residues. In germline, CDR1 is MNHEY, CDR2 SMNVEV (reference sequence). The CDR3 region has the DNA TGTGCCAGCAGTCACAGAGAGACCCAGTACTTC. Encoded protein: CASSHRETQYF.

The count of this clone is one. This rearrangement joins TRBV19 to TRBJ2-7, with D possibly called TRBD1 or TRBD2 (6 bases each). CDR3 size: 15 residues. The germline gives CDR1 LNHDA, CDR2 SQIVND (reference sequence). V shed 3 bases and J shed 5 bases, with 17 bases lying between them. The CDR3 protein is CASSITGAPNNEQYF. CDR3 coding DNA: TGTGCCAGTAGTATTACGGGGGCCCCTAACAACGAGCAGTACTTC.

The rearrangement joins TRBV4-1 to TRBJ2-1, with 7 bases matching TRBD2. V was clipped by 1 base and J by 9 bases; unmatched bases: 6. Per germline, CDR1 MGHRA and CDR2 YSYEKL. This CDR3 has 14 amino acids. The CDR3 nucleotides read TGCGCCAGCAGCCAAGTAGCGGGCGGCGGTGAGCAGTTCTTC. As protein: CASSQVAGGGEQFF.

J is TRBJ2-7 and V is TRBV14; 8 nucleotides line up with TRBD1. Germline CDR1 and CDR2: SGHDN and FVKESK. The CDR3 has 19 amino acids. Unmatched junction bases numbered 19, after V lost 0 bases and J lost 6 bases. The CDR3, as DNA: TGTGCCAGCAGCCAAGATCCCCGCGGGACAGGAGCCTTGGGGGGCGAGCAGTACTTC. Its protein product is CASSQDPRGTGALGGEQYF.

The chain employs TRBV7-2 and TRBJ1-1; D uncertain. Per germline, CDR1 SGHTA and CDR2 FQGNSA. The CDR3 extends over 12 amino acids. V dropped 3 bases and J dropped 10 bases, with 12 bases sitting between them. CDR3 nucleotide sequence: TGTGCCAGCAGCTTCGGCAGTTCAGGAGCTTTCTTT. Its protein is CASSFGSSGAFF.

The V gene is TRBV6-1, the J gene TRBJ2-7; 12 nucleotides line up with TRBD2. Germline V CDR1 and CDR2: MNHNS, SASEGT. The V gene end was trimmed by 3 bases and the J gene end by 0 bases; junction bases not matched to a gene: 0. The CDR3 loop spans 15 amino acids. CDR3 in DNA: TGTGCCAGCAGTGAGACTAGCGGGAGCTCCTACGAGCAGTACTTC. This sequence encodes CASSETSGSSYEQYF.

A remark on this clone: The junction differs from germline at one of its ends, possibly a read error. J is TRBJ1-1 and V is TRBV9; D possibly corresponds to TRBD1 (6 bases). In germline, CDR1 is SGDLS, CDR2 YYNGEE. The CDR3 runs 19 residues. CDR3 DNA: TGTGCCAGCAGCGCTTACCGGGGGCAGTCCCCGCCGAAGAACACTGAAACTTTCTTT. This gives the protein CASSAYRGQSPPKNTETFF.

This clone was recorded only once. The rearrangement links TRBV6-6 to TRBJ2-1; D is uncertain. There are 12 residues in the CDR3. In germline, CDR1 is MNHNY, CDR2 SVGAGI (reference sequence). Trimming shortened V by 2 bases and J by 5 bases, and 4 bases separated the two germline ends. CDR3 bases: TGTGCCAGCAGTTACCGCGACAATGAGCAGTTCTTC. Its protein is CASSYRDNEQFF.

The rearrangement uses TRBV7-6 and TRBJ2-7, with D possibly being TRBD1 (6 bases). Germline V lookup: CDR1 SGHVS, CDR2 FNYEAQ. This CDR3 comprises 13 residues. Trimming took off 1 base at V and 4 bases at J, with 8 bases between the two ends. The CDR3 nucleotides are TGTGCCAGCAGCTTAGAAACAGGGTACGAGCAGTACTTC. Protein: CASSLETGYEQYF.

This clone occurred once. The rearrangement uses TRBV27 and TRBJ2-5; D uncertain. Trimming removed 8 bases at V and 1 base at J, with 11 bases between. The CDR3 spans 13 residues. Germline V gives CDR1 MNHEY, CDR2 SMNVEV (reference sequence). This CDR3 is CASRNSLQETQYF. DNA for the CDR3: TGTGCCAGCCGAAACAGCCTCCAAGAGACCCAGTACTTC.

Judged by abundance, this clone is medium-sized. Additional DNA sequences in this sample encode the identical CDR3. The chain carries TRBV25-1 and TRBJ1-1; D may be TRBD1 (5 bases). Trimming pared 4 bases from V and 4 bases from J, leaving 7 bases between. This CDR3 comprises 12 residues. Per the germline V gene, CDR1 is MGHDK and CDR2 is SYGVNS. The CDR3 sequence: CASSAGATEAFF. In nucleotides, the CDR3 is TGTGCCAGCAGTGCCGGGGCCACTGAAGCTTTCTTT.

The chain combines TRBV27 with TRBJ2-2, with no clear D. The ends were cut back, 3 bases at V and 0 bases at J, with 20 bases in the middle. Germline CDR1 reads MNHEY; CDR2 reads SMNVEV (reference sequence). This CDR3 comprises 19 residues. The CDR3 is CASSFGPPLSLPNTGELFF. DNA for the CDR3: TGTGCCAGCAGTTTTGGCCCCCCCTTAAGTCTGCCGAACACCGGGGAGCTGTTTTTT.